The rows below give T cell receptor beta chains drawn from one sample of a study of blood T cells in healthy people across ages. TCRdb re-analysed the 5' RACE reads in MiXCR, keeping a single row per CDR3 protein. The sample comprises about 1,000,000 distinct CDR3 sequences, over 35% of which are singletons, and 15% to 20% rests with the top ten. The material sequenced was blood. The receptors here all came from a woman aged 60-75 years in good health. CDR3s include the opening cysteine and the closing phenylalanine or tryptophan. The order of the fields is J gene, CDR3 length, clone size, D gene, V gene, CDR3 DNA, CDR3 protein. The D gene is left open where the match is weak. Some rows have no size entry. The others give once, few or many, or a class for an expanded clone.

j_gene: TRBJ2-7; len: 14; abundance: .; d_gene: .; v_gene: TRBV12-3/TRBV12-4; CDR3nt: TGTGCCAGCAGTTCCGCTCGATTCTCCTACGAGCAGTACTTC; CDR3aa: CASSSARFSYEQYF
j_gene: TRBJ1-2; len: 14; abundance: few; d_gene: .; v_gene: TRBV27; CDR3nt: TGTGCCAGCAGTCCAGGGACGGTTAACTATGGCTACACCTTC; CDR3aa: CASSPGTVNYGYTF
j_gene: TRBJ2-3; len: 17; abundance: .; d_gene: TRBD2; v_gene: TRBV11-2; CDR3nt: TGTGCCAGCAGCTTCCGAGGGACTACCCCTAGCACAGATACGCAGTATTTT; CDR3aa: CASSFRGTTPSTDTQYF
j_gene: TRBJ2-5; len: 13; abundance: many; d_gene: .; v_gene: TRBV10-3; CDR3nt: TGTGCCACCCACTCCGGTGGCGGAGAGACCCAGTACTTC; CDR3aa: CATHSGGGETQYF
j_gene: TRBJ2-7; len: 11; abundance: medium-sized; d_gene: .; v_gene: TRBV28; CDR3nt: TGTGCCAGCACAGGGGGGTACGAGCAGTACTTC; CDR3aa: CASTGGYEQYF
j_gene: TRBJ2-5; len: 16; abundance: .; d_gene: TRBD2; v_gene: TRBV28; CDR3nt: TGTGCCCACCGCGGACTAGCGGGAGGCCCCCAAGAGACCCAGTACTTC; CDR3aa: CAHRGLAGGPQETQYF
j_gene: TRBJ2-7; len: 14; abundance: .; d_gene: TRBD1; v_gene: TRBV9; CDR3nt: TGTGCCAGCAGCGTAGCGGGACAGGGGTACGAGCAGTACTTC; CDR3aa: CASSVAGQGYEQYF
j_gene: TRBJ1-2; len: 16; abundance: few; d_gene: .; v_gene: TRBV2; CDR3nt: TGTGCCAGCAGCCCAAGCCCAGGGGTGGATAACTATGGCTACACCTTC; CDR3aa: CASSPSPGVDNYGYTF
j_gene: TRBJ2-1; len: 17; abundance: few; d_gene: .; v_gene: TRBV7-9; CDR3nt: TGTGCCAGCAGCTTAGCCCCTGGGGGAGGTAAGAAGAATGAGCAGTTCTTC; CDR3aa: CASSLAPGGGKKNEQFF
j_gene: TRBJ2-3; len: 15; abundance: many; d_gene: TRBD2; v_gene: TRBV3-1; CDR3nt: TGTGCCAGCAGTTTACTAGCGGGAGGCCCAGATACGCAGTATTTT; CDR3aa: CASSLLAGGPDTQYF
j_gene: TRBJ2-1; len: 16; abundance: few; d_gene: .; v_gene: TRBV4-1; CDR3nt: TGCGCCAGCAGCCAAGATGAGGGCTCCTCCTACAATGAGCAGTTCTTC; CDR3aa: CASSQDEGSSYNEQFF
j_gene: TRBJ2-5; len: 16; abundance: .; d_gene: TRBD2; v_gene: TRBV5-1; CDR3nt: TGCGCCAGCAGCCAAGGACTAGCGGAATACCAAGAGACCCAGTACTTC; CDR3aa: CASSQGLAEYQETQYF